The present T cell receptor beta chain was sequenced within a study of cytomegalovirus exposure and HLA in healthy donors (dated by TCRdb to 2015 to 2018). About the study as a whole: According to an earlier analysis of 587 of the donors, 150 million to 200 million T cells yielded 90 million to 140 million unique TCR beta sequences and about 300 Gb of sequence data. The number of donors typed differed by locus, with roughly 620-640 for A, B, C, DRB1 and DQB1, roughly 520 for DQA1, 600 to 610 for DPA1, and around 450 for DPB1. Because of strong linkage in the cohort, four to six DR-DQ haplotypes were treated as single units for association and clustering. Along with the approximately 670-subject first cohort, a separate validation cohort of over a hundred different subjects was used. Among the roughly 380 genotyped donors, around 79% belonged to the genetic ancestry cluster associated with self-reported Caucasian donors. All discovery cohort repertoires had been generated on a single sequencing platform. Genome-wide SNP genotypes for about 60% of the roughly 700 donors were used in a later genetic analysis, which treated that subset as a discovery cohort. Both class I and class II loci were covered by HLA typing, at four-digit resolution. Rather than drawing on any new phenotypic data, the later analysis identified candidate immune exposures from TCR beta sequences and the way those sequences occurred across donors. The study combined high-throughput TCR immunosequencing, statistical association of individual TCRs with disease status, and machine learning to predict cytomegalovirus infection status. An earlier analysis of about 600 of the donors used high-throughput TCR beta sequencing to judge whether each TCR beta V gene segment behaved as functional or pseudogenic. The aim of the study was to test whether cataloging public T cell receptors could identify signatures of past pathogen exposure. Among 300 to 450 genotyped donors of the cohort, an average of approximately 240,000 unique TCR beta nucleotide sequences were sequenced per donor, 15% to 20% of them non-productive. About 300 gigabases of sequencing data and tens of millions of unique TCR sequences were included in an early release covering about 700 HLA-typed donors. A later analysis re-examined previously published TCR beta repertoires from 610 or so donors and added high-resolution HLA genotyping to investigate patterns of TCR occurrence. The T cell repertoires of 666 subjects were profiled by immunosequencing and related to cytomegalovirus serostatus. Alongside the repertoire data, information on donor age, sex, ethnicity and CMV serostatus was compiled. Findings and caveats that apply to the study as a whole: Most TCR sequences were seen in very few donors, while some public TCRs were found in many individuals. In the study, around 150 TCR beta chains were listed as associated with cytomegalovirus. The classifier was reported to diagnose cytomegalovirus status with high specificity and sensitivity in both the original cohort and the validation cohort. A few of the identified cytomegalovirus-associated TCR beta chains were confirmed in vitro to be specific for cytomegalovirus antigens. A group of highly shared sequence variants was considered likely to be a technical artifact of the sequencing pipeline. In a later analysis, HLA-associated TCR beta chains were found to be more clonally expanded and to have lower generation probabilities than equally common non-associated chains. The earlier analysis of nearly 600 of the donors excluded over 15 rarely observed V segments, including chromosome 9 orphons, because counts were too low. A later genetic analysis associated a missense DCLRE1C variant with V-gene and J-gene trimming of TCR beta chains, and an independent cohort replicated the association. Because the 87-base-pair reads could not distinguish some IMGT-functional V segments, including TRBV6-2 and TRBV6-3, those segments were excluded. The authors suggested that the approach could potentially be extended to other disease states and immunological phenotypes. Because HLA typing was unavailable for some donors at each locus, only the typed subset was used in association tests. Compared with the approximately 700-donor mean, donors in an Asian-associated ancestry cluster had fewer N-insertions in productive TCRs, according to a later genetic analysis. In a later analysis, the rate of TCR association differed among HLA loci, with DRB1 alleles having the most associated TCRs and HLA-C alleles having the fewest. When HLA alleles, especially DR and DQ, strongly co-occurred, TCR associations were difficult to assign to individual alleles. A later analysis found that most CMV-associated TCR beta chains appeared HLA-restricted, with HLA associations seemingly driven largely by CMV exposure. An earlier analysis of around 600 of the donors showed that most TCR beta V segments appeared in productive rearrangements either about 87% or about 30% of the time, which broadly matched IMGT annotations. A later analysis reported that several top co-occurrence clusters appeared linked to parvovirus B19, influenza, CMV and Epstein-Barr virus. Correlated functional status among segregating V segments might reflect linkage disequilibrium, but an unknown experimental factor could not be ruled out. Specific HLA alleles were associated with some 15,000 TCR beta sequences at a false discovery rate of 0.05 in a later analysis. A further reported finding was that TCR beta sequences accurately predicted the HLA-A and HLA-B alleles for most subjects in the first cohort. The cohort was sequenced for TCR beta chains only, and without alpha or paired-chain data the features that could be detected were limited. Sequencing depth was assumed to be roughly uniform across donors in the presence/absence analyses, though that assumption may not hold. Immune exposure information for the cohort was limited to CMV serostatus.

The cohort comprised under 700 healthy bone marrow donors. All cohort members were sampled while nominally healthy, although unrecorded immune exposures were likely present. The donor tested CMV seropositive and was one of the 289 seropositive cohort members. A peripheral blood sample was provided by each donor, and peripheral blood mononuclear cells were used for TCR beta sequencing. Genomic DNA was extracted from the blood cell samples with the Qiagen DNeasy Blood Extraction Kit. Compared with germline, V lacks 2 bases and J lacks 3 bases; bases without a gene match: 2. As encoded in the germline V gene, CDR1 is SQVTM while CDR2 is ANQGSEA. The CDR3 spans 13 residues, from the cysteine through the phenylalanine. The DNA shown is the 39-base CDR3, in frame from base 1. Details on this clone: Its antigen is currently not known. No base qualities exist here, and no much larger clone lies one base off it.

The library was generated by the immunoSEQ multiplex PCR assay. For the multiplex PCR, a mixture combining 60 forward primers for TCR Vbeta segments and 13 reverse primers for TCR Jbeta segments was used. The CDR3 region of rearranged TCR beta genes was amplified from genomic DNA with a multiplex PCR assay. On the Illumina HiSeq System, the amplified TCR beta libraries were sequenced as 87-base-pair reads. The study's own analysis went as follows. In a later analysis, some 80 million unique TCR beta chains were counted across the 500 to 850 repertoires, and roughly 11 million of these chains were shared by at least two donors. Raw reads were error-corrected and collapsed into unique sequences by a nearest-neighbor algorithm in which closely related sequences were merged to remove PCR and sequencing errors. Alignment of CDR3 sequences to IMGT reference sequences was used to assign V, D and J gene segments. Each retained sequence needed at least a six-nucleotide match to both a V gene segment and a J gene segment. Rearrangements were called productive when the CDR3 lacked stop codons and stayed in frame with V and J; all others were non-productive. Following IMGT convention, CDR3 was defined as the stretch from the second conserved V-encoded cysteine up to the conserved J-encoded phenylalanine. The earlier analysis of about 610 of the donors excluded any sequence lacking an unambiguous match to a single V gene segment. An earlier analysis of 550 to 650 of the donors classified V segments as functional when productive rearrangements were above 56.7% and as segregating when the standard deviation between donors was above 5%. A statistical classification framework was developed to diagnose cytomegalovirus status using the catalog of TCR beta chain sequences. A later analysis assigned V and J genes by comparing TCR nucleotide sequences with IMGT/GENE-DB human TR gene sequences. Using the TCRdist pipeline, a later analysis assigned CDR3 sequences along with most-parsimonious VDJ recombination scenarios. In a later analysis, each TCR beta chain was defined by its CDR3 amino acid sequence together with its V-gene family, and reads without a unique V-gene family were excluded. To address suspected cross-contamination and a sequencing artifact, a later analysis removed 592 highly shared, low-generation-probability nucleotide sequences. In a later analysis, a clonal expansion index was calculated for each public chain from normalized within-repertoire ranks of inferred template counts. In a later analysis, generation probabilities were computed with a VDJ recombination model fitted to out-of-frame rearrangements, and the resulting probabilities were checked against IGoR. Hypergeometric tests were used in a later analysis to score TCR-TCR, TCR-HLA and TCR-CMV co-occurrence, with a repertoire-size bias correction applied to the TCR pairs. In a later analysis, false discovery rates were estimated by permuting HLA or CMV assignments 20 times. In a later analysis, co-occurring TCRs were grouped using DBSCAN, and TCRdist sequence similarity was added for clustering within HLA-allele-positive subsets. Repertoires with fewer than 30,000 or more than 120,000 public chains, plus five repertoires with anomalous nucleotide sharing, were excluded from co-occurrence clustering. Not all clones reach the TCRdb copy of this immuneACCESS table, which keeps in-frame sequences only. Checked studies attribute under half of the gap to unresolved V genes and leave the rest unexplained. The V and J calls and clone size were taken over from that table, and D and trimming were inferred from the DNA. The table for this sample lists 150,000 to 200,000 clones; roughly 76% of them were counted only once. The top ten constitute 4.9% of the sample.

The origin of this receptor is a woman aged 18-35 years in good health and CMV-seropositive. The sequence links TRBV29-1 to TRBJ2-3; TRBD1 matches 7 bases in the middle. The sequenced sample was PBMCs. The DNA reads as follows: TGCAGCGTTGAAAGGGGGCTGACAGATACGCAGTATTTT. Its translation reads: CSVERGLTDTQYF.